This T cell receptor beta chain comes out of a study of blood T cells in healthy people across ages. Overall study findings and caveats: Underestimates were what the diversity estimates from one million T cells were considered to be.

Next came a second PCR, run for about 7 to 12 cycles, which used a sample-barcoded 5' primer along with a J-beta primer mix. One entry per CDR3 protein results from TCRdb running MiXCR on the 5' RACE reads. The repertoire holds about 1.1 million distinct CDR3 sequences, with roughly two fifths as singletons. This clonotype was observed a handful of times. The antigen is unknown. This TCR came from a man younger than 35 in good health. Specimen: blood.

Here the CDR3 DNA reads TGTGCCAGCAGTTTTTTGGAGGACAGTCTTCGGGGCTACACCTTC. Translated, it gives CASSFLEDSLRGYTF. V is TRBV12-3 or TRBV12-4 and J is TRBJ1-2, with D tentatively TRBD1 (6 bases). This CDR3 spans 15 amino acids. The V gene lost 3 bases and the J gene lost 8 bases, with 19 bases spanning the gap.